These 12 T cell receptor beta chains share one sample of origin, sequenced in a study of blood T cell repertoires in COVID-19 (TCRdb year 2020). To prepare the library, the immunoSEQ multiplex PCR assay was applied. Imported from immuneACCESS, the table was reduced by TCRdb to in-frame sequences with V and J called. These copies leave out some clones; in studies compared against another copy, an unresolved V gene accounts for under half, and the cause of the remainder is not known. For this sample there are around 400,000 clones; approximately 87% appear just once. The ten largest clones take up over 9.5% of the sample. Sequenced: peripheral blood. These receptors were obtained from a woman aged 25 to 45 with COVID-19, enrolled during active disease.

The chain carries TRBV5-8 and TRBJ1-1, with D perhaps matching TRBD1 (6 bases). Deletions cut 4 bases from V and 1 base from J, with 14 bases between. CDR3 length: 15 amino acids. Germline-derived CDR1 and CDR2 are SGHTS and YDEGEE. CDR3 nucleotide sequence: TGTGCCAGCAGCCCTGGCAGGGGAAGGAACACTGAAGCTTTCTTT. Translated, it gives CASSPGRGRNTEAFF.

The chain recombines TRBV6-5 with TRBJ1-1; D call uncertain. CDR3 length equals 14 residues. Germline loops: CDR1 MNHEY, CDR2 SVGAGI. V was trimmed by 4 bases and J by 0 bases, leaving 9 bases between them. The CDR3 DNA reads TGTGCCAGCAGTTCCCTCTTTTTGAACACTGAAGCTTTCTTT. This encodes CASSSLFLNTEAFF.

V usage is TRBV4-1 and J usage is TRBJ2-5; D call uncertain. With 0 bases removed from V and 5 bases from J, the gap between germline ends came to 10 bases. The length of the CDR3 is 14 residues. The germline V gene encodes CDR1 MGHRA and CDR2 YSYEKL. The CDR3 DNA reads TGCGCCAGCAGCCAAGAAAGGCTCAGGGAGACCCAGTACTTC. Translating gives CASSQERLRETQYF.

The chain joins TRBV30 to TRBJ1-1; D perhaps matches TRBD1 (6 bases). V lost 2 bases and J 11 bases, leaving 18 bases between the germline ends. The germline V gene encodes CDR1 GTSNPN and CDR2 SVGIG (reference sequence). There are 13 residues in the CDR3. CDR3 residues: CAWSPPGNREAFF. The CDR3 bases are TGTGCCTGGAGTCCCCCCGGGAACAGGGAGGCTTTCTTT. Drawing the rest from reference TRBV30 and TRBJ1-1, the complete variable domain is SQTIHQWPATLVQPVGSPLSLECTVEGTSNPNLYWYRQAAGRGLQLLFYSVGIGQISSEVPQNLSASRPQDRQFILSSKKLLLSDSGFYLCAWSPPGNREAFFGQGTRLTVV.

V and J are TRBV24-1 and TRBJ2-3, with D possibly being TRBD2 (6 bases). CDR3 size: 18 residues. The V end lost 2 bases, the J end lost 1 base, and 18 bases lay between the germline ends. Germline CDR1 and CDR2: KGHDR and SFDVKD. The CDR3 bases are TGTGCCACCAGTGATTCAGGTGTGCTAGGGGAGGGCACAGATACGCAGTATTTT. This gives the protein CATSDSGVLGEGTDTQYF.

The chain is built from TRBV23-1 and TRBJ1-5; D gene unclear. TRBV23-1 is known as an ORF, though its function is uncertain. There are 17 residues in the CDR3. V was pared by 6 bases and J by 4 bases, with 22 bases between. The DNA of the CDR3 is TGCGCCAGCAGCCAAAAAACCGGGGTAACGTTTAATCAGCCCCAGCATTTT. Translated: CASSQKTGVTFNQPQHF.

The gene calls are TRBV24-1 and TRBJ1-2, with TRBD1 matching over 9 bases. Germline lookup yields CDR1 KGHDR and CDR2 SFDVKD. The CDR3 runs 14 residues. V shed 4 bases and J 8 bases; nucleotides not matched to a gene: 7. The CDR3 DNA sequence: TGTGCCACCAGTGACCGGGGACAGGGAGGAGGCTACACCTTC. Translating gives CATSDRGQGGGYTF.

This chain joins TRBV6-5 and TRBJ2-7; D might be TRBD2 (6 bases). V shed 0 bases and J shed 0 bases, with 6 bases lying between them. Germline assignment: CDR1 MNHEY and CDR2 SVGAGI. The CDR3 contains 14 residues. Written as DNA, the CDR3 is TGTGCCAGCAGTTACTCGACTAGCTCCTACGAGCAGTACTTC. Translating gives CASSYSTSSYEQYF.

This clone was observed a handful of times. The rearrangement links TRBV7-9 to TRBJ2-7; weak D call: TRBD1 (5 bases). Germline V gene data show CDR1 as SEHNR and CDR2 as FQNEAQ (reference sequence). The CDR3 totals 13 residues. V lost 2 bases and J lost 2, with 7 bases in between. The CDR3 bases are TGTGCCAGCAGCTTACAGGGCACCTACGAGCAGTACTTC. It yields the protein CASSLQGTYEQYF.

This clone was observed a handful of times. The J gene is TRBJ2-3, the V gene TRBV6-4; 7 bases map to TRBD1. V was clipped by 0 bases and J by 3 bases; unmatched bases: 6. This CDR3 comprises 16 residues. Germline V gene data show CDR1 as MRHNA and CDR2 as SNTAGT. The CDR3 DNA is TGTGCCAGCAGTGACTCGGCAGGGGGAGCGACAGATACGCAGTATTTT. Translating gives CASSDSAGGATDTQYF.

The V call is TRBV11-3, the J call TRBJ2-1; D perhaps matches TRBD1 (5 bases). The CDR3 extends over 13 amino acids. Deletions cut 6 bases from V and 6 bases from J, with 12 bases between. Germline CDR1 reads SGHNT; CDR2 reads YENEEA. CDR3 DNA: TGTGCCAGCAGTCCCACTGGGGCCAATGAGCAGTTCTTC. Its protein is CASSPTGANEQFF.

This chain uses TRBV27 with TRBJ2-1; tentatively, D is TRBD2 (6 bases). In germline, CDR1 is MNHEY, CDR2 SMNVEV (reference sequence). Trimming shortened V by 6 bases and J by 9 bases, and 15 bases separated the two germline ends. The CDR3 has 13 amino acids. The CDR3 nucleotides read TGTGCCAGCAGCCCGGGACTTCGAGCTGAGCAGTTCTTC. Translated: CASSPGLRAEQFF.